This T cell receptor (beta chain) came from a study of early T cells in non-severe SARS-CoV-2 infection. This clonotype was observed a few times. Molecules of cDNA were individually given unique molecular identifiers that were attached to them. TCRdb re-called the 5' RACE reads with MiXCR, one entry per CDR3 protein. The data hold tens of thousands of distinct CDR3 sequences, with about an eighth observed a single time. The CDR3 is 14 residues long. CDR1 and CDR2 from the germline V gene are SNHLY and FYNNEI. V was trimmed by 3 bases and J by 3 bases, leaving 10 bases between them. The rearrangement uses TRBV2 and TRBJ2-3; no reliable D call. The TCR sequence derives from an adult who was a healthcare worker with PCR-confirmed SARS-CoV-2 infection or an uninfected control (not recorded which). The sequenced sample was whole blood. CDR3 loop: CASSDKTLTDTQYF. The CDR3 region has the DNA TGTGCCAGCAGTGATAAAACATTAACAGATACGCAGTATTTT.